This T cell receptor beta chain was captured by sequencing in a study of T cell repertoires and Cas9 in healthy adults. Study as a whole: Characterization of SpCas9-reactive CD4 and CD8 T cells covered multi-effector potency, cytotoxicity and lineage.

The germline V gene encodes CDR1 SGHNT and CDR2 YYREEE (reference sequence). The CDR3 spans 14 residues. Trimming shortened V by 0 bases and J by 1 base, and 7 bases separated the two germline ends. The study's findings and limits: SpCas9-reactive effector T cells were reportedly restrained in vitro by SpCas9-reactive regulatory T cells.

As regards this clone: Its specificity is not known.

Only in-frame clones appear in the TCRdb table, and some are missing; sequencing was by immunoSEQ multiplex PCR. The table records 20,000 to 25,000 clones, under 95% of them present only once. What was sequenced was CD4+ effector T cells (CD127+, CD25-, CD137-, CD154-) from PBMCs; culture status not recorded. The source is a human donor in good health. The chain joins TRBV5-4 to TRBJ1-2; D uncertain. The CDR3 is CASSLGQINYGYTF. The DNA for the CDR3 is TGTGCCAGCAGCTTGGGGCAGATTAACTATGGCTACACCTTC.